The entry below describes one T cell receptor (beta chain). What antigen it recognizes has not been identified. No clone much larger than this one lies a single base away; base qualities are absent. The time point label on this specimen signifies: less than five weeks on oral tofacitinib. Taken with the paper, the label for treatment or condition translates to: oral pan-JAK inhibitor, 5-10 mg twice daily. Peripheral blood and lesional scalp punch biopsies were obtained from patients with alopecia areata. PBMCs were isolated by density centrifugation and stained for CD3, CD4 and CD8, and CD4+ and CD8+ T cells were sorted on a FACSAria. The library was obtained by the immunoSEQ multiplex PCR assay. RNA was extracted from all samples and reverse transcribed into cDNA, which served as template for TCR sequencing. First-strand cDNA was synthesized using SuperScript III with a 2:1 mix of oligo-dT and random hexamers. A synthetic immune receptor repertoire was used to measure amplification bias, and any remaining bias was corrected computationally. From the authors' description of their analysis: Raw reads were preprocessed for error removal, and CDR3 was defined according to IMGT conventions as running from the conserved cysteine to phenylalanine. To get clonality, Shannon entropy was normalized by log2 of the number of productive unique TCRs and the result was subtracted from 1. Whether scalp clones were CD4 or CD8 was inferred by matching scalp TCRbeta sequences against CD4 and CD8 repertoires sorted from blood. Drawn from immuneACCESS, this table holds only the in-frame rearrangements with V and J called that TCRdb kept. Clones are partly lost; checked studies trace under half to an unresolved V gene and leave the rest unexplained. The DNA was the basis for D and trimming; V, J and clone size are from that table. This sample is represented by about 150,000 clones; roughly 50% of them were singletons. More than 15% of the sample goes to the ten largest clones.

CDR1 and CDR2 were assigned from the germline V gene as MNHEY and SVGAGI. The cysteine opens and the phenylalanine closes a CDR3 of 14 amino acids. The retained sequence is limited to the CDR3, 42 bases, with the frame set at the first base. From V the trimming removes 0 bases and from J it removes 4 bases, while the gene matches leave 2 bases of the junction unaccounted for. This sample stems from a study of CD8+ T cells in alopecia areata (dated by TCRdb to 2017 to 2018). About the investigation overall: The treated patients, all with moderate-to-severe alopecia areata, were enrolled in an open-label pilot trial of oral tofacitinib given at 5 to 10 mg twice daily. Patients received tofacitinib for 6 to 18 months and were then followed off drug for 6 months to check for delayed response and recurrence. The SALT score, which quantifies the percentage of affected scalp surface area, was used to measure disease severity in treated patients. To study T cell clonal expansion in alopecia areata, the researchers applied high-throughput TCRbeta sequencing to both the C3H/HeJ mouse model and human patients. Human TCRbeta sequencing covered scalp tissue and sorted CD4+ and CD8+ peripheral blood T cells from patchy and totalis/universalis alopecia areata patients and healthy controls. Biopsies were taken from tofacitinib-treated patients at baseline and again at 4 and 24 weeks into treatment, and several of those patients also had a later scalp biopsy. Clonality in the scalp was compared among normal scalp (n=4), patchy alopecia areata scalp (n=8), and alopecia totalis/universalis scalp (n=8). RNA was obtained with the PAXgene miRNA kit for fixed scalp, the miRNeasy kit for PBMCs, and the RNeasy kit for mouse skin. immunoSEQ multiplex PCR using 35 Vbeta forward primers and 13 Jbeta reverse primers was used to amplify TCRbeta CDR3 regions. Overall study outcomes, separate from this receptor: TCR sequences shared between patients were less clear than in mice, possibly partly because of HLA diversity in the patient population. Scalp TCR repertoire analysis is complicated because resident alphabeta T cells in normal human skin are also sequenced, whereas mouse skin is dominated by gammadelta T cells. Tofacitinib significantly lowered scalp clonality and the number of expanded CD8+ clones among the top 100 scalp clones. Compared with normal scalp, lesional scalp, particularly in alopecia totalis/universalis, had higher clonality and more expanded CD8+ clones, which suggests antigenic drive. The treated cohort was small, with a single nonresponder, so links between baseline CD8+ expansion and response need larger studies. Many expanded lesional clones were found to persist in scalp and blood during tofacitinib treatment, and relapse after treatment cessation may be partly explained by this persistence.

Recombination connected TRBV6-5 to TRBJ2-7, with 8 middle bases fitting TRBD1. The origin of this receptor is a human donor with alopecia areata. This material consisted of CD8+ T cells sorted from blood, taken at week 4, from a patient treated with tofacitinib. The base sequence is TGTGCCAGCAGTTACTCGGACAGGGAGTACGAGCAGTACTTC. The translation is CASSYSDREYEQYF.